The 19 T cell receptor beta chains below come from one sample, sequenced in a study of technical replicates of blood from several donors. Clones were read by immunoSEQ multiplex PCR, and TCRdb kept only the in-frame ones, dropping some. The sample contains around 63,000 clones, roughly 98% of which appear only once. The specimen was T cells isolated from PBMCs. All receptors derive from a human donor in good health.

This clone was recorded once. The chain recombines TRBV28 with TRBJ2-5; tentative D call: TRBD2 (5 bases). Germline loops: CDR1 MDHEN, CDR2 SYDVKM. Between the trimmed V and J ends, which lost 2 bases and 2 bases, there was a span of 12 bases. The CDR3 is 15 amino acids. In DNA form, the CDR3 reads TGTGCCAGCAGTTTAGTTGCGGGCCAACAAGAGACCCAGTACTTC. Translation: CASSLVAGQQETQYF.

The chain combines TRBV19 with TRBJ2-7; 9 nucleotides agree with TRBD2. In germline, CDR1 is LNHDA, CDR2 SQIVND (reference sequence). The CDR3 has 14 amino acids. The trim removed 5 bases at V and 4 bases at J, leaving 6 bases unmatched. The CDR3 is CASSLAGEVYEQYF. As DNA, the CDR3 is TGTGCCAGTAGTTTAGCGGGAGAGGTTTACGAGCAGTACTTC.

The chain has TRBV4-2 and TRBJ2-5, with 8 bases identical to TRBD2. Per germline, CDR1 LGHNA and CDR2 YNFKEQ. The ends lost 0 bases at V and 2 bases at J; junction bases unmatched: 2. This CDR3 is 15 amino acids long. CDR3 residues: CASSQESGSQETQYF. The CDR3 nucleotides read TGTGCCAGCAGCCAAGAGAGCGGGAGTCAAGAGACCCAGTACTTC.

The chain is built from TRBV18 and TRBJ1-2; D gene ambiguous. This CDR3 has 15 residues. The V gene's germline CDR1 is KGHSH and CDR2 LQKENI. V lost 6 bases and J 4 bases, leaving 18 bases between the germline ends. The CDR3 reads CASSPPGWGTYGYTF. CDR3 nucleotides: TGTGCCAGCTCCCCCCCGGGGTGGGGAACCTATGGCTACACCTTC.

The V call is TRBV6-5, the J call TRBJ1-4; 7 nucleotides line up with TRBD1. The trim removed 6 bases at V and 8 bases at J, leaving 12 bases unmatched. The CDR3 extends over 15 amino acids. The germline V gene encodes CDR1 MNHEY and CDR2 SVGAGI. For the CDR3, the DNA is TGTGCCAGCAGACACTCCAGGGGGTTGGGGGAAAAACTGTTTTTT. Translation: CASRHSRGLGEKLFF.

The chain is built from TRBV28 and TRBJ2-7, with 7 nucleotides matching TRBD2. Germline CDR1 is MDHEN and CDR2 is SYDVKM. This CDR3 has 15 amino acids. The trim removed 6 bases at V and 2 bases at J, leaving 10 bases unmatched. The CDR3 region is CASRGTGGLAYEQYF. CDR3 sequence (DNA): TGTGCCAGCAGGGGGACGGGAGGATTGGCCTACGAGCAGTACTTC.

This chain uses TRBV11-2 with TRBJ1-2, with TRBD1 matching 7 bases. The germline V gene has CDR1 SGHAT and CDR2 FQNNGV. V shed 4 bases, J shed 1 base, and the junction held 18 bases outside the gene matches. The CDR3 runs to 19 residues. DNA of the CDR3: TGTGCCAGCAGCTCCTACCGGAGAACAGGGGTTAATCTTAACTATGGCTACACCTTC. This codes for CASSSYRRTGVNLNYGYTF.

The chain links TRBV4-1 to TRBJ1-5, with 7 bases identical to TRBD1. With 1 base clipped from V and 5 bases from J, the junction kept 11 bases outside the gene matches. Per germline, CDR1 MGHRA and CDR2 YSYEKL. This CDR3 has 17 residues. As DNA, the CDR3 is TGCGCCAGCAGCCAAGCTCTGCTACAGGGGCGCGATCAGCCCCAGCATTTT. This encodes CASSQALLQGRDQPQHF.

This sequence joins TRBV4-2 and TRBJ1-1, with D uncertain. Trimming cost V 7 bases and J 4 bases, with 16 bases left between them. The CDR3 totals 14 residues. Germline V gives CDR1 LGHNA, CDR2 YNFKEQ. CDR3 nucleotide sequence: TGTGCCAGCAAAAAAGAGGGAGGGTTCACTGAAGCTTTCTTT. It translates to CASKKEGGFTEAFF.

The chain recombines TRBV9 with TRBJ2-7; 8 nucleotides line up with TRBD2. This CDR3 has 14 residues. Germline CDR1 SGDLS, CDR2 YYNGEE. V lost 4 bases to trimming and J lost 0 bases; unmatched junction nucleotides: 3. The CDR3 nucleotides are TGTGCCAGCAGCCCCCGGGGGGGCTCCTACGAGCAGTACTTC. Protein: CASSPRGGSYEQYF.

V gene TRBV6-5 combines with J gene TRBJ1-5; a weak D match, TRBD1 (5 bases). Germline values: CDR1 MNHEY, CDR2 SVGAGI. The CDR3 runs 14 residues. The V end lost 0 bases, the J end lost 2 bases, and 5 bases lay between the germline ends. CDR3 coding DNA: TGTGCCAGCAGTTACTCCAGGGGCAATCAGCCCCAGCATTTT. Protein sequence: CASSYSRGNQPQHF.

The chain carries TRBV30 and TRBJ1-2; possible D gene TRBD1, 5 bases. This CDR3 region has 13 residues. The V gene's germline CDR1 is GTSNPN and CDR2 SVGIG (reference sequence). V shed 1 base and J shed 4 bases, with 10 bases lying between them. The CDR3 reads CAWSGQNGYGYTF. The CDR3 DNA reads as TGTGCCTGGAGTGGACAGAACGGCTATGGCTACACCTTC.

The genes are TRBV29-1 and TRBJ2-7, with TRBD2 as a possible D gene (6 bases). Germline assignment: CDR1 SQVTM and CDR2 ANQGSEA. The CDR3 contains 13 residues. Trimming took 4 bases from V and 5 from J, leaving 15 bases between them. CDR3 protein: CSVVVDYRHEQYF. The CDR3 DNA sequence: TGCAGCGTTGTCGTGGACTACCGACACGAGCAGTACTTC.

The CDR3 loop reads CASSASGVQETQYF. The CDR3 DNA reads as TGTGCCAGCAGCGCGAGCGGGGTTCAGGAGACCCAGTACTTC. The chain has TRBV9 and TRBJ2-5; 7 bases map to TRBD2. Trimming removed 3 bases from V and 5 bases from J; junction bases left unmatched: 7. The CDR3 totals 14 residues. The germline gives CDR1 SGDLS, CDR2 YYNGEE.

The chain combines TRBV27 with TRBJ2-7, with D unclear. The V gene's germline CDR1 is MNHEY and CDR2 SMNVEV (reference sequence). This CDR3 has 12 residues. Deletions cut 7 bases from V and 5 bases from J, with 12 bases between. CDR3 sequence: CASTGSPNEQYF. The CDR3 nucleotides are TGTGCCAGCACAGGCTCGCCTAACGAGCAGTACTTC.

This chain connects TRBV19 to TRBJ2-5; unclear D gene. The V end was cut by 0 bases, the J end by 0 bases, with 5 bases between. CDR3 length equals 14 residues. Germline V gene sequence: CDR1 LNHDA, CDR2 SQIVND (reference sequence). DNA of the CDR3: TGTGCCAGTAGTATAGACAGGTACCAAGAGACCCAGTACTTC. This encodes CASSIDRYQETQYF.

CDR3 DNA sequence: TGTGCCAGCCGAGGGCTCACTGAAGCTTTCTTT. This translates into CASRGLTEAFF. The chain carries TRBV6-1 and TRBJ1-1, with D uncertain. Looked up from germline, CDR1 is MNHNS and CDR2 is SASEGT. This CDR3 is built from 11 residues. Trimming took 8 bases from V and 4 from J, leaving 8 bases between them.

This clone was seen only once. V and J are TRBV4-1 and TRBJ2-7; 7 bases are shared with TRBD1. Trimming at V came to 4 bases and at J to 0 bases, leaving 9 bases not matched to a gene. In germline, CDR1 is MGHRA, CDR2 YSYEKL. The CDR3 totals 16 residues. CDR3 sequence: CASSPEGATGSYEQYF. The CDR3 nucleotides are TGCGCCAGCAGCCCAGAGGGGGCCACTGGCTCCTACGAGCAGTACTTC.

This rearrangement joins TRBV28 to TRBJ1-4; TRBD1 matches 9 bases. This CDR3 comprises 15 residues. Germline V gene lookup returns CDR1 MDHEN and CDR2 SYDVKM. V gave up 6 bases and J gave up 7 bases; unmatched junction bases: 9. This CDR3 is CASRVGQGSGEKLFF. The CDR3 bases are TGTGCCAGCAGGGTCGGACAGGGGAGCGGTGAAAAACTGTTTTTT.